Below, one T cell receptor (beta chain) is given with its context. As yet, its antigen is unknown. The source of the sample is a study of T cell responses to AZD1222 COVID-19 vaccine. Whole-study findings and limits: Only five or six people who got AZD1222 tested seropositive at baseline. Two AZD1222 administrations were followed by greater Spike-specific TCR breadth and depth. Reportedly, nearly half the spike-specific TCRs target unmutated variant regions.

CDR3 size: 14 residues. The V gene's germline CDR1 is SGHTA and CDR2 FQGNSA. The V end lost 3 bases, the J end lost 8 bases, and 14 bases lay between the germline ends. Clones were sequenced by immunoSEQ multiplex PCR, and TCRdb holds only the in-frame ones, with some missing. The table lists tens of thousands of clones, approximately 88% of them singletons. Source: peripheral blood, taken on day 0 of MenACWY control vaccination. The chain employs TRBV7-2 and TRBJ2-1, with a tentative D call TRBD1 (5 bases). This sequence was found in an adult in good health. The CDR3, as DNA: TGTGCCAGCAGCTTCTGGGGCAGGGCCGATGAGCAGTTCTTC. It codes for CASSFWGRADEQFF. Variable domain in full (rest from reference TRBV7-2 and TRBJ2-1): GAGVSQSPSNKVTEKGKDVELRCDPISGHTALYWYRQSLGQGLEFLIYFQGNSAPDKSGLPSDRFSAERTGGSVSTLTIQRTQQEDSAVYLCASSFWGRADEQFFGPGTRLTVL.